The sequence of this T cell receptor beta chain was determined in a study of human T cells and chemical hapten exposure. Time point: patch test 1, 2 weeks after DPC sensitization. Sample treatment: therapeutic diphenylcyclopropenone sensitization with weekly scalp DPC. Only a few counts were recorded for this clonotype. CDR3 length equals 17 residues. Germline values: CDR1 SGHRS, CDR2 YFSETQ. V lost 0 bases to trimming and J lost 1 base, with 16 bases between them. TCRdb redid the calling of the RACE reads with MiXCR, one entry per CDR3 protein. The table has 350,000 or so distinct CDR3 sequences, around 7% seen once; the top ten hold roughly 7.9%.

The receptor's source is a woman in her late teens or twenties with alopecia areata. Some clones in this sample may be carry-over from other donors' samples. Sample: whole blood, taken in connection with sensitization to the hapten diphenylcyclopropenone (DPC). This rearrangement joins TRBV5-1 to TRBJ1-1; unclear D gene. CDR3 in DNA: TGCGCCAGCAGCTTGGCCAAGGGAGGAGGGCCGAACACTGAAGCTTTCTTT. This gives the protein CASSLAKGGGPNTEAFF.